The 2 T cell receptor beta chains in this list originate from one sample, sequenced in a study of blood T cells in healthy people across ages. It was with a sample-barcoded 5' primer and a J-beta primer mix that a second PCR of roughly 7 to 12 cycles was run. TCRdb recomputed calls from the 5' RACE reads with MiXCR, one row per CDR3 protein. Of about 930,000 distinct CDR3 sequences listed, 25% to 30% are singletons. The same sample was also studied in work on T cells of mothers and their children.

Input material: blood. Every receptor here comes from a woman aged 40 to 50 in good health.

J is TRBJ2-2 and V is TRBV18; D is undetermined. The germline gives CDR1 KGHSH, CDR2 LQKENI. Trimming removed 3 bases at V and 0 bases at J, with 11 bases between. The length of the CDR3 is 16 residues. CDR3 residues: CASSPLGRANTGELFF. The CDR3 DNA sequence: TGTGCCAGCTCACCCCTCGGACGGGCGAACACCGGGGAGCTGTTTTTT.

This clonotype was recorded once. The genes are TRBV24-1 and TRBJ2-1; 7 bases are a match to TRBD2. V was pared by 2 bases and J by 9 bases, with 12 bases of the junction left unmatched. Germline V CDR1 and CDR2: KGHDR, SFDVKD. This CDR3 has 16 amino acids. CDR3 nucleotides: TGTGCCACCAGTGATTCGGGGAGGGGTTACATCGGTGAGCAGTTCTTC. This encodes CATSDSGRGYIGEQFF.